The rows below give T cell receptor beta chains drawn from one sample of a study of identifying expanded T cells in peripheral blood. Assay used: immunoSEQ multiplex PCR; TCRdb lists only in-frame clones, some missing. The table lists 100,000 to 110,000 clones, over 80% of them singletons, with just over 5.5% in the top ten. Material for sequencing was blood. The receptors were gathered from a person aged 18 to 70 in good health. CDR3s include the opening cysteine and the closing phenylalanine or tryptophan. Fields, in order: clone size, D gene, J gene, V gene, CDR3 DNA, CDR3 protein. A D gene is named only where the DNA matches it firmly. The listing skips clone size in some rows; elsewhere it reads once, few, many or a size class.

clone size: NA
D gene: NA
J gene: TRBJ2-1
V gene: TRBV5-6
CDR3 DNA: TGTGCCAGCAGCCTAATCCGGGACAATTACAATGAGCAGTTCTTC
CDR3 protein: CASSLIRDNYNEQFF

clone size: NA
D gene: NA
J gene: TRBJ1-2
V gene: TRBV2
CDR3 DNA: TGTGCCAGCAGTGAAGAACCCGATGTGGGCTATGGCTACACCTTC
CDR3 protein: CASSEEPDVGYGYTF

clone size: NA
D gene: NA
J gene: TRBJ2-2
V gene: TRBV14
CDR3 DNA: TGTGCCAGCAGCCCAGAGTTGTTAACGAACACCGGGGAGCTGTTTTTT
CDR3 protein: CASSPELLTNTGELFF

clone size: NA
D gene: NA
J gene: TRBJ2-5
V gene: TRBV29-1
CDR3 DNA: TGCAGCGTTGTGGGAAGGGGGTCCCAAGAGACCCAGTACTTC
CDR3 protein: CSVVGRGSQETQYF

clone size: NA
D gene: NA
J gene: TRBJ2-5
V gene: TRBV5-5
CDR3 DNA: TGTGCCAGCAGCTTTAATTGGGAGACCCAGTACTTC
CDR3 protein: CASSFNWETQYF

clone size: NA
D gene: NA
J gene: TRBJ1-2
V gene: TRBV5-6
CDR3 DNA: TGTGCCAGCAGCAACCCGGGACGGGGAGCTAACTATGGCTACACCTTC
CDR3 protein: CASSNPGRGANYGYTF

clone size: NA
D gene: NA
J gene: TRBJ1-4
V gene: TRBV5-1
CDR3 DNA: TGCGCCAGCAGGGCCGAGAGCGAAAAACTGTTTTTT
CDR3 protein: CASRAESEKLFF

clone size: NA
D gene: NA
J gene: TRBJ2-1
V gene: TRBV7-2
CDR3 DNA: TGTGCCAGCAGCCGATCTTCATGGGATGAGCAGTTCTTC
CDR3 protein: CASSRSSWDEQFF

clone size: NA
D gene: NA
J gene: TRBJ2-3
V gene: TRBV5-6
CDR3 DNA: TGTGCCAGCAGTCCCGAGGAGGGGGCTGCAGATACGCAGTATTTT
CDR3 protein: CASSPEEGAADTQYF

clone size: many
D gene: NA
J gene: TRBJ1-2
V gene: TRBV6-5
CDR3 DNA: TGTGCCAGCAGTTACTCGGTAGTCGGATACTATGGCTACACCTTC
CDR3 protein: CASSYSVVGYYGYTF

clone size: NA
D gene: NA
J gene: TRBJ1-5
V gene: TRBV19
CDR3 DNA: TGCGCGTCTAAGATCCGGGACCTCGGCAATCAGCCCCAGCATTTT
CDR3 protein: CASKIRDLGNQPQHF

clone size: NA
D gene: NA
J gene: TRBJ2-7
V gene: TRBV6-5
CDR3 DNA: TGTGCCAGCAGTTACGTGGGGGAGCAGTACTTC
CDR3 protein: CASSYVGEQYF

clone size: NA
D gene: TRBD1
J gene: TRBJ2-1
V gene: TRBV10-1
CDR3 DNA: TGCGCCAACCCCAGGGGGAATGAGCAGTTCTTC
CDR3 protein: CANPRGNEQFF

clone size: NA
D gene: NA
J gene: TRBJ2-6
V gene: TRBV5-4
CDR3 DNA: TGTGCCAGCAGCTTGGAAGGGCTAGCATACCCTGGGGCCAACGTCCTGACTTTC
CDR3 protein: CASSLEGLAYPGANVLTF

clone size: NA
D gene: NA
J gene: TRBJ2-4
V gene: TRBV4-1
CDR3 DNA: TGCGCCAGCAGCCAAGATCGGGGGTTTGGAAACATTCAGTACTTC
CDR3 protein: CASSQDRGFGNIQYF

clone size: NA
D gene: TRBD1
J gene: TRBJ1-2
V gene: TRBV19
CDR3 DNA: TGTGCCAGTAGTTTCTACAGGGGGTACTATGGCTACACCTTC
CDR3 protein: CASSFYRGYYGYTF

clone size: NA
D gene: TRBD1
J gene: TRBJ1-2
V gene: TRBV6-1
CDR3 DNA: TGTGTCAGCAGTGCCAGGGGGGGCTATGGCTACACCTTC
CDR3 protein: CVSSARGGYGYTF

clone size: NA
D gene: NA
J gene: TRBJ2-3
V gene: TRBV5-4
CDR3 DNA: TGTGCCAGCAGCTTGGATGCCAGGTTCACAGATACGCAGTATTTT
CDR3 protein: CASSLDARFTDTQYF

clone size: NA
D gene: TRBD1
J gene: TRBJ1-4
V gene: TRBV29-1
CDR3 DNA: TGCAGCGTAGCGACAGGGTTGGGCGAAAAACTGTTTTTT
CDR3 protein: CSVATGLGEKLFF

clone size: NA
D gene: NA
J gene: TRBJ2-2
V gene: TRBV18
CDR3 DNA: TGTGCCAGCTCACCACAGTTTTCAGGGGCTTCTTCGCCCGGGGAGCTGTTTTTT
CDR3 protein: CASSPQFSGASSPGELFF

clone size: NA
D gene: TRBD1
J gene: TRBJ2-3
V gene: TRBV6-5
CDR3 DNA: TGTGCCAGCAGCCGCGGACAGGCACGCACAGATACGCAGTATTTT
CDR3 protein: CASSRGQARTDTQYF

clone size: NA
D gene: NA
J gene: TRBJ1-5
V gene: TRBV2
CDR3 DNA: TGTGCCAGCAGCGCCGACGGCTATAGCAATCAGCCCCAGCATTTT
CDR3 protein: CASSADGYSNQPQHF

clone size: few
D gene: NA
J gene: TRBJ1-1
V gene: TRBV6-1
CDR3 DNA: TGTGCCAGCAGAATACAGGACGACACTGAAGCTTTCTTT
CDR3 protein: CASRIQDDTEAFF

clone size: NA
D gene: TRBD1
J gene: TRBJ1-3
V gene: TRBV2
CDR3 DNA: TGTGCCAGCGGGACAGGGACTGGAAACACCATATATTTT
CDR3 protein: CASGTGTGNTIYF

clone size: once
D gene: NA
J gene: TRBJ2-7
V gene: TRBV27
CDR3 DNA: TGTGCCAGCCAAAGGGGCTCGAGCTCCTACGAGCAGTACTTC
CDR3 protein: CASQRGSSSYEQYF

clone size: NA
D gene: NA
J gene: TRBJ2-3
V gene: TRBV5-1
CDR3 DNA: TGCGCCACTTCGTTGAGGGCAAGAGGCACAGATACGCAGTATTTT
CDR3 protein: CATSLRARGTDTQYF

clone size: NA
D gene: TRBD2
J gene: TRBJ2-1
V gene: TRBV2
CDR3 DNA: TGTGCCGGAACGGGGGGACCTTTGACAGCGGCATACTACAATGAGCAGTTCTTC
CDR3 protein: CAGTGGPLTAAYYNEQFF

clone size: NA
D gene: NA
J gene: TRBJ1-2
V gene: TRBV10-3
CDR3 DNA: TGTGCCATCAGTGAGTGGGAGCTTACTTATGGCTACACCTTC
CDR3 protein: CAISEWELTYGYTF

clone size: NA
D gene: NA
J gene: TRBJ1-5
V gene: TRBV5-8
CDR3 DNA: TGTGCCAGCACCTTTAATGACAGAAATCAGCCCCAGCATTTT
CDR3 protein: CASTFNDRNQPQHF

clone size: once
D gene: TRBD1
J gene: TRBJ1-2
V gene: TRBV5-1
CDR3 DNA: TGCGCCAGCAGCATAGACCCCGGGACAGGGGGCTGGAGCTATGGCTACACCTTC
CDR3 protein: CASSIDPGTGGWSYGYTF

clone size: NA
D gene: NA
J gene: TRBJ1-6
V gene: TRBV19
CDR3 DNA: TGTGCCAGTAGTATAGGCTATAATTCACCCCTCCACTTT
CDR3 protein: CASSIGYNSPLHF

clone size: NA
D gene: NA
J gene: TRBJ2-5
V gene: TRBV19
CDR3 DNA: TGTGCCAGTAGTTCCCCGCCGTCAGGGCGGGAGACCCAGTACTTC
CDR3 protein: CASSSPPSGRETQYF

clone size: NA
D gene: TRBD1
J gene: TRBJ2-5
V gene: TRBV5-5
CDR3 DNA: TGTGCCAGCAGCCGCATAGGGGGCAAAGAGACCCAGTACTTC
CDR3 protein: CASSRIGGKETQYF

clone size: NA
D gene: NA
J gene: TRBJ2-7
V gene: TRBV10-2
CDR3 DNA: TGCGCCAGCAGTGAGTCCGCAGGGCAGTACTTC
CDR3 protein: CASSESAGQYF

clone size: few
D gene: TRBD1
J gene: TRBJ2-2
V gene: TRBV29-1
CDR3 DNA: TGCAGCGTTGAATTATTACAGGGGGCCAGAACCGGGGAGCTGTTTTTT
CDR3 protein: CSVELLQGARTGELFF

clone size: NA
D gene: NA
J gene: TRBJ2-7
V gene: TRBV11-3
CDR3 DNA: TGTGCCAGCAGCTTACCAGACAGGTTGTACGAGCAGTACTTC
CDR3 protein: CASSLPDRLYEQYF

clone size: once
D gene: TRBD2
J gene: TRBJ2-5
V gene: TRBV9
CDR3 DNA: TGTGCCAGCAGCGTGTCCGGGACTAGCGGGGGGGCCCAAGAGACCCAGTACTTC
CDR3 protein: CASSVSGTSGGAQETQYF

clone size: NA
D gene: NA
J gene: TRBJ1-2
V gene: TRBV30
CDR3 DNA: TGTGCCTGGAGAGGTAGGACCCCCTATGGCTACACCTTC
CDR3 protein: CAWRGRTPYGYTF

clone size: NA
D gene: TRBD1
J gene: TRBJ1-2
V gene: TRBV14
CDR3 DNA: TGTGCCAGCAGCCCACGGACAGGGAATGGCTACACCTTC
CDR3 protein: CASSPRTGNGYTF

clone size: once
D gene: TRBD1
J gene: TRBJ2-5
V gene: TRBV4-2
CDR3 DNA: TGTGCCAGCAGCTCGAGGACAGGGGGAGTCTCCGGGGAGACCCAGTACTTC
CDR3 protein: CASSSRTGGVSGETQYF

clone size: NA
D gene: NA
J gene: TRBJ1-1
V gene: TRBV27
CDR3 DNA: TGTGCCAGCAGTTTAAAGGGGGGAAGGACTGAAGCTTTCTTT
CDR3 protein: CASSLKGGRTEAFF

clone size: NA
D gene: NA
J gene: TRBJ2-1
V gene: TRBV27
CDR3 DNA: TGTGCCAGCAGTTGGTCGGCAGGCACCAATGAGCAGTTCTTC
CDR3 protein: CASSWSAGTNEQFF

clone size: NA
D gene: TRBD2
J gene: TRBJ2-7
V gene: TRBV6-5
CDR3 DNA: TGTGCCAGCAGCCCCCGGGCTAGCGGCACCTACGAGCAGTACTTC
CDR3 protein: CASSPRASGTYEQYF

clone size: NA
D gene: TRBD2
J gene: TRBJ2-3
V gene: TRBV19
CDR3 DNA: TGTGCCAGTAGTACCCTAGCGGGGGGCACAGATACGCAGTATTTT
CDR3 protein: CASSTLAGGTDTQYF

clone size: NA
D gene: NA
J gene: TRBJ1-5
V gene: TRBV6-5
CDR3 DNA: TGTGCCAGCAGTTCCGACAGTAGCAATCAGCCCCAGCATTTT
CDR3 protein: CASSSDSSNQPQHF

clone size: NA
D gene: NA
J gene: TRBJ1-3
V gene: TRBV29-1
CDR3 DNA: TGCAGCGGCAGGGTAGCCGGAAACACCATATATTTT
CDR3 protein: CSGRVAGNTIYF

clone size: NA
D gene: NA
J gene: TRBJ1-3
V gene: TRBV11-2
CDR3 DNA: TGTGCCAGCAGCCTCCAGACAGTCCGCTCTGGAAACACCATATATTTT
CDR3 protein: CASSLQTVRSGNTIYF

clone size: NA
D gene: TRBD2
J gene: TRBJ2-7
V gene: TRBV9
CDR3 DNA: TGTGCCAGCAGCCGAGGACTAGCGGGATCGGAGCAGTACTTC
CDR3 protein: CASSRGLAGSEQYF

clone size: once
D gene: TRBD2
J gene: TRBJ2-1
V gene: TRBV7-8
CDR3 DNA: TGTGCCAGCAGCTTAGAAGCGGGGGTGAACAATGAGCAGTTCTTC
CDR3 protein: CASSLEAGVNNEQFF

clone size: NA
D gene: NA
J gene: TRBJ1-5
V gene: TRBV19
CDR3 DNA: TGTGCCAGTAGTTATGAGACCTCCGGCAATCAGCCCCAGCATTTT
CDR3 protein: CASSYETSGNQPQHF

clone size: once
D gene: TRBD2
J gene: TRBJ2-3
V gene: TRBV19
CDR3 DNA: TGTGCCAGTAGGACTAGCGGGAGGGGCCCTAGCACAGATACGCAGTATTTT
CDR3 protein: CASRTSGRGPSTDTQYF

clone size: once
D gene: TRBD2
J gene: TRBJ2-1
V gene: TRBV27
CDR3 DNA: TGTGCCAGCAGTCCATTCGGGACTAGGGAGTTCTTC
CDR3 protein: CASSPFGTREFF

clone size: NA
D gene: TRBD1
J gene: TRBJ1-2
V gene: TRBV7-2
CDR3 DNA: TGTGCCAGCAGATCGCAGGGACAGGGGGCATATGGCTACACCTTC
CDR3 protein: CASRSQGQGAYGYTF

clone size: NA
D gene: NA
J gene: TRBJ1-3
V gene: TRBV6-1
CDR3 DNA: TGTGCCAGCAGGACTGGAAACACCATATATTTT
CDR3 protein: CASRTGNTIYF

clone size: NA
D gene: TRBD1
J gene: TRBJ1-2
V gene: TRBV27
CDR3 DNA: TGTGCCAGCAGTTTTGGGACAGGGGGCGGCTACACCTTC
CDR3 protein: CASSFGTGGGYTF

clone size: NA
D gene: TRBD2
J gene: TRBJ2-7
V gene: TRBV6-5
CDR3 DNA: TGTGCCAGCAGTTACACCTTGACTAGCGGCTACGAGCAGTACTTC
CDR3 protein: CASSYTLTSGYEQYF

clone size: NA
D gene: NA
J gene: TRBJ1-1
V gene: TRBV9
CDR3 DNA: TGTGCCAGCAGCGTCCGACAGGTGAACACTGAAGCTTTCTTT
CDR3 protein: CASSVRQVNTEAFF

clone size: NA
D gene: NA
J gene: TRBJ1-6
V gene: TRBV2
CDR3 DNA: TGTGCCAGCAGTCCTACAAGATATAATTCACCCCTCCACTTT
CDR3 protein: CASSPTRYNSPLHF

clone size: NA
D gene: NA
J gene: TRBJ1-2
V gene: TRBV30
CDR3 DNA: TGTGCCTGGAGTGGAGGCCCTCTTGGCTACACCTTC
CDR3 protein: CAWSGGPLGYTF

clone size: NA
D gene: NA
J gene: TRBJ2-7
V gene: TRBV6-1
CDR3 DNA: TGTGCCAGCAGATCATCTGGGAGCTCCTACGAGCAGTACTTC
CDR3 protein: CASRSSGSSYEQYF